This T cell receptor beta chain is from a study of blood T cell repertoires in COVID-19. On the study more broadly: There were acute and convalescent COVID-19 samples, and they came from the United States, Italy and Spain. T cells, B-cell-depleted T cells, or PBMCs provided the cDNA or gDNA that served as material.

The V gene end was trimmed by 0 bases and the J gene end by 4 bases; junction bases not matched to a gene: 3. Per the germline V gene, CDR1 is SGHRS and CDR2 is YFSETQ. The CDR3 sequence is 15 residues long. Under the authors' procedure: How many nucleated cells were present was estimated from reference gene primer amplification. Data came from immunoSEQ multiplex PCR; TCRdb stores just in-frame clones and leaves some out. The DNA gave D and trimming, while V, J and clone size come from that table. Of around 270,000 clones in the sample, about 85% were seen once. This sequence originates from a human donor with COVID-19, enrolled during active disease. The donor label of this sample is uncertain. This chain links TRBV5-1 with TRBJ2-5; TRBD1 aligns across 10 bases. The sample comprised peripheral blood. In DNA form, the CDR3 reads TGCGCCAGCAGCTTGGAGACAGGGGGCGCAGAGACCCAGTACTTC. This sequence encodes CASSLETGGAETQYF.